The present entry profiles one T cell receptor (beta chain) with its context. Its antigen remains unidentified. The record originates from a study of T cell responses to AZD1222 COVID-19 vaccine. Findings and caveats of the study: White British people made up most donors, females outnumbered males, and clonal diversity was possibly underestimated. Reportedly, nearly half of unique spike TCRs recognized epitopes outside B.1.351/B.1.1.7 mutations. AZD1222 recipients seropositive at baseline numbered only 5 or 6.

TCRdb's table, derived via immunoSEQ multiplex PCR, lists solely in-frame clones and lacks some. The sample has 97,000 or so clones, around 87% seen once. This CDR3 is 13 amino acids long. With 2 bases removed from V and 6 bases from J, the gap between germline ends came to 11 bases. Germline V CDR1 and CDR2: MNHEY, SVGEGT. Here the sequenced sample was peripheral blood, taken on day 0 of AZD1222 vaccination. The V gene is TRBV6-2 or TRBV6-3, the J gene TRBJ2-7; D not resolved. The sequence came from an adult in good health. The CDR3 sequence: CASSYPPAGEQYF. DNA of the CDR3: TGTGCCAGCAGTTACCCCCCGGCCGGCGAGCAGTACTTC.